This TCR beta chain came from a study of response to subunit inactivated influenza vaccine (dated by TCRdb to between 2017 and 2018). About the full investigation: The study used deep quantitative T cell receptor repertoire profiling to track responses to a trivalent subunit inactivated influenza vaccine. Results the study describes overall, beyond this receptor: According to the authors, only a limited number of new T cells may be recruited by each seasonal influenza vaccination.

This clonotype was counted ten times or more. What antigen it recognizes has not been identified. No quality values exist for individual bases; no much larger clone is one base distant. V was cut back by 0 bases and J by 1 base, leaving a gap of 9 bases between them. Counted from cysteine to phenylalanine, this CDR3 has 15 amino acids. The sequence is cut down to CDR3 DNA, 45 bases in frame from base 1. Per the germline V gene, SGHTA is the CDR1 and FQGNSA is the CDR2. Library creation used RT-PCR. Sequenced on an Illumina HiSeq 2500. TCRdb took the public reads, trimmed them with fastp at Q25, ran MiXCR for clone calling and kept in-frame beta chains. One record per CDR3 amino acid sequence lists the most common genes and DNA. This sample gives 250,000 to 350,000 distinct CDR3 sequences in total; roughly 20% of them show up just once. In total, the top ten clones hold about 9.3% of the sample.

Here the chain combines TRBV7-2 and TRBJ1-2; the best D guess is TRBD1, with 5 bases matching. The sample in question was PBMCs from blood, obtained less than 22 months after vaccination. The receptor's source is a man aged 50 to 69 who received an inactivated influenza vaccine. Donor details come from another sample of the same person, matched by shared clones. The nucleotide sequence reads TGTGCCAGCAGCTTAGCCGCGGGGGGTAACTATGGCTACACCTTC. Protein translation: CASSLAAGGNYGYTF. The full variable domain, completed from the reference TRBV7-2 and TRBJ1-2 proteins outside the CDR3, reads GAGVSQSPSNKVTEKGKDVELRCDPISGHTALYWYRQSLGQGLEFLIYFQGNSAPDKSGLPSDRFSAERTGGSVSTLTIQRTQQEDSAVYLCASSLAAGGNYGYTFGSGTRLTVV.